One sample yielded the 18 T cell receptor beta chains listed below, sequenced in a study of T cells in Graves' hyperthyroidism and ophthalmopathy. TCR beta CDR3 region amplification was performed from RNA transcripts. RT-PCR in the first round (using the HTBI primer set) targeted the TCR CDR3. One entry per CDR3 protein, called by TCRdb with MiXCR from the multiplex PCR reads. The sample gives around 340,000 distinct CDR3 sequences, about 21% of which show up once; under 55% is in the top ten. The sequencing input was blood. The origin of the receptors is a woman aged 45 to 65 with Graves' hyperthyroidism.

This clonotype was seen repeatedly, ten times or more. V usage is TRBV3-1 and J usage is TRBJ1-6; D gene ambiguous. Germline V gene lookup returns CDR1 LGHDT and CDR2 YNNKEL (reference sequence). The CDR3 totals 15 residues. Trimming removed 0 bases from V and 5 bases from J, with 8 bases in between. The CDR3 region is CASSQDEADNSPLHF. DNA for the CDR3: TGTGCCAGCAGCCAAGATGAAGCAGATAATTCACCCCTCCACTTT.

This clonotype has a count of ten or more. This rearrangement joins TRBV27 to TRBJ2-7; 7 nucleotides agree with TRBD2. V shed 6 bases, J shed 9 bases, and the junction held 11 bases outside the gene matches. The length of the CDR3 is 13 residues. From germline, CDR1 is MNHEY and CDR2 SMNVEV (reference sequence). The CDR3 region is CASSRGPSGGQYF. Here the CDR3 DNA reads TGTGCCAGCAGCCGAGGGCCCTCGGGAGGGCAGTACTTC.

This clonotype has a handful of counts. The chain carries TRBV29-1 and TRBJ2-5, with 7 bases matching TRBD1. The CDR3 runs 12 residues. The J segment lost 3 bases and the V segment lost 6 bases, leaving 4 bases of the junction unmatched. From germline, CDR1 is SQVTM and CDR2 ANQGSEA. The CDR3 coding sequence is TGCAGCGTCGGACAGGACGAAGAGACCCAGTACTTC. It is translated as CSVGQDEETQYF.

Comments on this clonotype: One base away lies a much larger clone, so this may be a sequencing read error. V gene TRBV15 combines with J gene TRBJ2-1, with D possibly TRBD2 on 6 matching bases. V dropped 5 bases and J dropped 3 bases, with 14 bases sitting between them. The CDR3 has 15 amino acids. Per the germline V gene, CDR1 is LNHNV and CDR2 is YYDKDF (reference sequence). The CDR3 loop is CATSGRGIFYNEQFF. The DNA of the CDR3 is TGTGCCACCAGCGGTCGGGGGATTTTCTACAATGAGCAGTTCTTC.

V usage is TRBV10-3 and J usage is TRBJ1-2, with a possible D match to TRBD1 (6 bases). CDR3 size: 15 residues. The V gene's germline CDR1 is ENHRY and CDR2 SYGVKD. Trimming took 0 bases from V and 6 from J, leaving 14 bases between them. CDR3 coding DNA: TGTGCCATCAGTGAGTCTCAGGCACAGGGTCATGGCTACACCTTC. It translates to CAISESQAQGHGYTF.

The gene calls are TRBV2 and TRBJ1-1, with a possible D match to TRBD1 (6 bases). Germline V lookup: CDR1 SNHLY, CDR2 FYNNEI. V lost 6 bases and J 4 bases, leaving 15 bases between the germline ends. The CDR3 is made up of 14 amino acids. CDR3 in DNA: TGTGCCAGCAGCTTCAGGGGCGTAAGCACTGAAGCTTTCTTT. Residues: CASSFRGVSTEAFF.

In its sample, this clonotype was seen many times. The chain recombines TRBV9 with TRBJ1-1; D not resolved. V was clipped by 3 bases and J by 0 bases, with 12 bases between them. The CDR3 sequence is 15 residues long. The V gene's germline CDR1 is SGDLS and CDR2 YYNGEE. The CDR3 bases are TGTGCCAGCAGCGCCCAGAGTGAATTGAACACTGAAGCTTTCTTT. Its translation: CASSAQSELNTEAFF.

The chain recombines TRBV20-1 with TRBJ2-3; 13 bases agree with TRBD2. The CDR3 length is 16 residues. The germline CDR1 and CDR2 sequences are DFQATT and SNEGSKA (reference sequence). The CDR3 spells CTYARTSGSLPDTQYF. As DNA, the CDR3 is TGCACCTATGCTCGGACTAGCGGGAGTCTCCCAGATACGCAGTATTTT.

This clonotype was counted many times. The chain couples TRBV10-3 to TRBJ2-3; either TRBD1 or TRBD2 may fit D (5 bases each). The germline V gene has CDR1 ENHRY and CDR2 SYGVKD. This CDR3 has 13 residues. The V end lost 5 bases, the J end lost 2 bases, and 8 bases lay between the germline ends. This CDR3 reads CAISRDHTDTQYF. The CDR3 coding sequence is TGTGCCATCAGTCGGGACCACACAGATACGCAGTATTTT.

The gene calls are TRBV28 and TRBJ2-3; D may match TRBD1 or TRBD2 (7 bases each). Germline values: CDR1 MDHEN, CDR2 SYDVKM. CDR3 length equals 16 residues. The V and J ends lost 6 bases and 6 bases respectively, with 22 bases between them. The CDR3 DNA is TGTGCCAGCAGCCGTCAGGGGGGGACCTTAGGGGATACGCAGTATTTT. Residues: CASSRQGGTLGDTQYF.

This clonotype occurred many times. The chain combines TRBV19 with TRBJ1-1; maybe TRBD1 (5 bases). The V end lost 3 bases, the J end lost 1 base, and 9 bases lay between the germline ends. This CDR3 is 14 amino acids long. Germline-derived CDR1 and CDR2 are LNHDA and SQIVND (reference sequence). This CDR3 reads CASSIRGQNTEAFF. DNA of the CDR3: TGTGCCAGTAGTATTCGCGGACAGAACACTGAAGCTTTCTTT.

This clonotype has at least ten counts. The rearrangement uses TRBV2 and TRBJ2-7, with D possibly TRBD2 on 5 matching bases. This CDR3 is 14 amino acids long. CDR1 SNHLY and CDR2 FYNNEI come from the germline V gene. V was shortened by 5 bases and J by 3 bases, with 14 bases between the two germline ends. The DNA for the CDR3 is TGTGCCAGCAGTAGAGACTCCGAGGGCTACGAGCAGTACTTC. It is translated as CASSRDSEGYEQYF.

The rearrangement joins TRBV12-3 or TRBV12-4 to TRBJ1-1, with D perhaps TRBD1 (6 bases). CDR3 length equals 16 residues. V lost 7 bases and J 1 base, leaving 19 bases between the germline ends. CDR3 DNA sequence: TGTGCCAGCAATTTCCGCCCCCGGGACAAGAACACTGAAGCTTTCTTT. It encodes CASNFRPRDKNTEAFF.

This clonotype was seen more than once but under ten times. A much larger clone sits a single nucleotide away, making a read error possible. The rearrangement uses TRBV7-9 and TRBJ1-1; D is ambiguous. The CDR3 is 17 amino acids. Germline loops: CDR1 SEHNR, CDR2 FQNEAQ (reference sequence). This CDR3 is CASSPPSTRSLNTGAFF. DNA of the CDR3: TGTGCCAGCAGCCCCCCGAGCACCCGTAGTTTGAACACTGGAGCTTTCTTT.

About this clonotype itself: A single base separates this from a much larger clone, so it may be a read error. The CDR3 end shows no conserved phenylalanine or tryptophan, and so a read error is likely. This chain uses TRBV6-2 or TRBV6-3 with TRBJ2-1; 14 positions agree with TRBD2. CDR3 length equals 16 residues. V was clipped by 6 bases and J by 3 bases; unmatched bases: 4. From germline, CDR1 is MNHEY and CDR2 SVGEGT. The CDR3 region has the DNA TGTGCCAGCAGGACTAGCGGGGGGGTAGTCTACAATGAGCAGTTCTAC. Protein sequence: CASRTSGGVVYNEQFY.

The chain recombines TRBV6-1 with TRBJ2-7; 7 bases line up with TRBD2. Germline CDR1 is MNHNS and CDR2 is SASEGT. The V segment lost 6 bases and the J segment 3 bases; nucleotides outside the gene matches: 8. The CDR3 contains 14 residues. CDR3 nucleotide sequence: TGTGCCAGCAGCTCGCGGGGGACCCACTACGAGCAGTACTTC. This encodes CASSSRGTHYEQYF.

Many counts were recorded for this clonotype. The CDR3 loop reads CASSLLAVVGEQYF. CDR3 coding DNA: TGTGCCAGCAGCTTACTAGCGGTAGTAGGGGAGCAGTACTTC. The chain employs TRBV13 and TRBJ2-7, with 7 bases that match TRBD2. V shed 2 bases, J shed 7 bases, and the junction held 8 bases outside the gene matches. Germline V CDR1 and CDR2: PRHDT, FYEKMQ (reference sequence). The CDR3 sequence is 14 residues long.

This clonotype was picked up many times. The CDR3 loop reads CASSYRDKNTDTQYF. The CDR3 DNA sequence: TGTGCCAGCAGTTACCGAGACAAGAACACAGATACGCAGTATTTT. This chain links TRBV6-5 with TRBJ2-3; D gene uncertain. CDR3 length: 15 residues. V gave up 2 bases and J gave up 2 bases, with 11 bases separating them. In germline, CDR1 is MNHEY, CDR2 SVGAGI.